This TCR beta chain was observed in a study of Graves' ophthalmopathy and Graves' hyperthyroidism. Study context: Peripheral blood sampling occurred at initial diagnosis, before any treatment. General study points: Ophthalmopathy could be told apart from stable hyperthyroidism by a 13-signature model (approximately 90% sensitivity, around 84% specificity). In predicting ophthalmopathy progression, the model reached about 71% sensitivity and 72.22% specificity.

This CDR3 spans 13 amino acids. V gave up 8 bases and J gave up 5 bases; unmatched junction bases: 7. CDR1 LGHDT and CDR2 YNNKEL come from the germline V gene (reference sequence). The authors amplified TCR beta CDR3 regions from RNA transcripts. First-round RT-PCR relied on HTBI primers, and a second-round multiplex PCR came next. TCRdb recomputed calls from the multiplex PCR reads with MiXCR, one row per CDR3 protein. Of 200,000 to 250,000 distinct CDR3 sequences listed, about 47% are singletons. Turning to this clonotype: Its antigen remains unknown.

The V gene is TRBV3-1, the J gene TRBJ1-1; 8 bases match TRBD1. The sequence was collected from an adult man with Graves' ophthalmopathy. The sample consisted of peripheral blood. The CDR3 region is CASGDRGGTEAFF. The CDR3 region has the DNA TGTGCCAGCGGAGACAGGGGAGGTACTGAAGCTTTCTTT.